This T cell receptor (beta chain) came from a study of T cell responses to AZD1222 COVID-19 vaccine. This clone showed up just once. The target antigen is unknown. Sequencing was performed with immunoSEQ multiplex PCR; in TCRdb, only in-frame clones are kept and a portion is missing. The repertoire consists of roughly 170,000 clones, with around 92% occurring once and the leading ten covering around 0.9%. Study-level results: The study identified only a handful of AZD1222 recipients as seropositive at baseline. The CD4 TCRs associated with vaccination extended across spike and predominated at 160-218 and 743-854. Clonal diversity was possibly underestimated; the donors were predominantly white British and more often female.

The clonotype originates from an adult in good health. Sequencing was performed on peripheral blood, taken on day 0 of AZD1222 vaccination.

The CDR3 sequence: CASSSNGPSYEQYF. Here the CDR3 DNA reads TGTGCCAGCAGTTCTAACGGGCCCTCCTACGAGCAGTACTTC. The chain uses TRBV6-6 and TRBJ2-7; D is uncertain. The CDR3 has 14 amino acids. Trimming cost V 4 bases and J 0 bases, with 10 bases left between them. CDR1 MNHNY and CDR2 SVGAGI come from the germline V gene (reference sequence).